The entry below gives a single T cell receptor beta chain sequence along with its context. Its antigen is unidentified. These data originate in a study of vaccination effects on CD4 cells after COVID-19. Sequenced by immunoSEQ multiplex PCR; TCRdb stores in-frame clones only, minus some. The table has around 50,000 clones, 75% to 85% seen once; the top ten hold about 5.4%. CDR1 MDHEN and CDR2 SYDVKM come from the germline V gene. V lost 1 base to trimming and J lost 6 bases, with 13 bases between them. The CDR3 sequence is 15 residues long. Findings of the study overall: Late in the post-vaccination period, infection-induced and vaccine-induced clones underwent marked clonal contraction.

Peptide-pool stimulation followed by sequencing identified expanded antigen-specific CD4+ clonotypes in the ViraFEST assay. Researchers isolated CD4+ T cells once less than twelve days of culture had elapsed. Confirmation by PCR established that the person had SARS-CoV-2 infection between March and December 2020. The TCR originated in a human donor who had a prior SARS-CoV-2 infection. This rearrangement joins TRBV28 to TRBJ2-1; D unclear. The material sequenced was CD4+ T cells from PBMCs cultured with HIV peptides, taken before COVID-19 vaccination. Subset: HIV-1 Nef peptide pool negative control/reference culture. The CDR3 coding sequence is TGTGCCAGCAGTTTATTTGGTAGTCAGCTCAATGAGCAGTTCTTC. This sequence encodes CASSLFGSQLNEQFF.